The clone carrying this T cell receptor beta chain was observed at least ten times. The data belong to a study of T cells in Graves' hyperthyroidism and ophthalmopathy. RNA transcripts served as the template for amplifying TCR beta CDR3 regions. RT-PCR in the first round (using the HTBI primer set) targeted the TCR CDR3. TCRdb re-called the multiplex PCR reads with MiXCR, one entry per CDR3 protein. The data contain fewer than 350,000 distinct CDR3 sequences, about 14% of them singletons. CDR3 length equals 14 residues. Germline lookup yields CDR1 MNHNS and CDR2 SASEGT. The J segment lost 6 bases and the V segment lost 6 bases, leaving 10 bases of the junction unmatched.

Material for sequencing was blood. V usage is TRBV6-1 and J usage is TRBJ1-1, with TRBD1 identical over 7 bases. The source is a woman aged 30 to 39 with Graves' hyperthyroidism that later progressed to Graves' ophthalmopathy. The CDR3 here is CASRETGSGAEAFF. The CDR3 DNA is TGTGCCAGCAGGGAGACAGGGTCGGGAGCTGAAGCTTTCTTT.